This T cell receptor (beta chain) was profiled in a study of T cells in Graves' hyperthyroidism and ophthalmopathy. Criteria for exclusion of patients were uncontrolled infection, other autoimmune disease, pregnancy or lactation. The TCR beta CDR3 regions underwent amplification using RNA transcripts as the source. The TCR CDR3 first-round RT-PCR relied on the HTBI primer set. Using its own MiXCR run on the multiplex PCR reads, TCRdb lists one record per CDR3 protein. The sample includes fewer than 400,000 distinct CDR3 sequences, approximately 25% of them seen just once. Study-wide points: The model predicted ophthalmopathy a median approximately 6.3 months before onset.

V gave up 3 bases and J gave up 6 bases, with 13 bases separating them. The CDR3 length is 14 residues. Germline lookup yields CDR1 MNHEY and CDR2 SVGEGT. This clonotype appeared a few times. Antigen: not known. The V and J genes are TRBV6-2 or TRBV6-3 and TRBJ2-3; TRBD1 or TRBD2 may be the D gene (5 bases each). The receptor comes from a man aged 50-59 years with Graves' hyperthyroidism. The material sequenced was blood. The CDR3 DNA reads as TGTGCCAGCAGTTATAAAGCGGCAGGGGATACGCAGTATTTT. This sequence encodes CASSYKAAGDTQYF.